This is a list of T cell receptor beta chains from one sample in a study of monozygotic twins with inflammatory bowel disease. TCRdb reanalyzed the 5' RACE reads, giving one entry per CDR3 protein sequence and no DNA. This sample carries approximately 400,000 distinct CDR3 sequences, with approximately 2.8% going to the ten biggest clones. Sample: blood. The source of these receptors is a human donor with ulcerative colitis or Crohn's disease, or a healthy co-twin of an affected twin (not recorded which). The CDR3 runs from the conserved cysteine through the conserved F or W. The order of the fields is CDR3 protein, CDR3 length, J gene, V gene.

cdr3_aa: CASSSGTGGAGNTIYF
cdr3_length: 16
j_call: TRBJ1-3
v_call: TRBV9

cdr3_aa: CASSLMRVLGFEQYF
cdr3_length: 15
j_call: TRBJ2-7
v_call: TRBV11-3

cdr3_aa: CASTSQGNEQYF
cdr3_length: 12
j_call: TRBJ2-7
v_call: TRBV27

cdr3_aa: CASSLLLGRQETQYF
cdr3_length: 15
j_call: TRBJ2-5
v_call: TRBV4-3

cdr3_aa: CASSLDTTLPFGYTF
cdr3_length: 15
j_call: TRBJ1-2
v_call: TRBV28

cdr3_aa: CASSLAADSSTDTQYF
cdr3_length: 16
j_call: TRBJ2-3
v_call: TRBV5-1

cdr3_aa: CASSRGAGQFF
cdr3_length: 11
j_call: TRBJ2-1
v_call: TRBV5-1

cdr3_aa: CAWTLAGENEQFF
cdr3_length: 13
j_call: TRBJ2-1
v_call: TRBV30

cdr3_aa: CSAKGLTYGYTF
cdr3_length: 12
j_call: TRBJ1-2
v_call: TRBV20-1

cdr3_aa: CAISAGQGDGRGTEAFF
cdr3_length: 17
j_call: TRBJ1-1
v_call: TRBV10-3

cdr3_aa: CASRPSPAEYGYTF
cdr3_length: 14
j_call: TRBJ1-2
v_call: TRBV5-1

cdr3_aa: CACQPSHTGELFF
cdr3_length: 13
j_call: TRBJ2-2
v_call: TRBV30

cdr3_aa: CASSLAQGHQPQHF
cdr3_length: 14
j_call: TRBJ1-5
v_call: TRBV12-3/TRBV12-4

cdr3_aa: CASSFVALRSPLEQYF
cdr3_length: 16
j_call: TRBJ2-7
v_call: TRBV7-2

cdr3_aa: CASSSGTSEWHEQFF
cdr3_length: 15
j_call: TRBJ2-1
v_call: TRBV6-2/TRBV6-3

cdr3_aa: CASSQGVRPENYEQYF
cdr3_length: 16
j_call: TRBJ2-7
v_call: TRBV14

cdr3_aa: CASSSRQGDNTEDFF
cdr3_length: 15
j_call: TRBJ1-1
v_call: TRBV7-8

cdr3_aa: CSARDRLGNQPQHF
cdr3_length: 14
j_call: TRBJ1-5
v_call: TRBV20-1

cdr3_aa: CASSFLGRSNQPQHF
cdr3_length: 15
j_call: TRBJ1-5
v_call: TRBV28

cdr3_aa: CASSGEGEPPYEQYF
cdr3_length: 15
j_call: TRBJ2-7
v_call: TRBV28

cdr3_aa: CASSPGDHNEQFF
cdr3_length: 13
j_call: TRBJ2-1
v_call: TRBV18

cdr3_aa: CASSQEASRQETQYF
cdr3_length: 15
j_call: TRBJ2-5
v_call: TRBV4-2

cdr3_aa: CASSISGELFSRNQPQHF
cdr3_length: 18
j_call: TRBJ1-5
v_call: TRBV19

cdr3_aa: CASSQAPLGGDRVDEQYF
cdr3_length: 18
j_call: TRBJ2-7
v_call: TRBV4-3

cdr3_aa: CASSLGPGQAAEAFF
cdr3_length: 15
j_call: TRBJ1-1
v_call: TRBV5-1

cdr3_aa: CASSQDRFTYEKLFF
cdr3_length: 15
j_call: TRBJ1-4
v_call: TRBV4-3

cdr3_aa: CASSLVGDYNEQFF
cdr3_length: 14
j_call: TRBJ2-1
v_call: TRBV19

cdr3_aa: CASSYVGGGELFF
cdr3_length: 13
j_call: TRBJ2-2
v_call: TRBV6-5

cdr3_aa: CASSVEAGSLLYGYTF
cdr3_length: 16
j_call: TRBJ1-2
v_call: TRBV9

cdr3_aa: CAIPLLGGSNYGYTF
cdr3_length: 15
j_call: TRBJ1-2
v_call: TRBV28

cdr3_aa: CASALSLNYGYTF
cdr3_length: 13
j_call: TRBJ1-2
v_call: TRBV5-1

cdr3_aa: CASSQDRALWYF
cdr3_length: 12
j_call: TRBJ2-7
v_call: TRBV18

cdr3_aa: CASSQDLAGGTEAFF
cdr3_length: 15
j_call: TRBJ1-1
v_call: TRBV4-3

cdr3_aa: CSAPSKNEQFF
cdr3_length: 11
j_call: TRBJ2-1
v_call: TRBV20-1

cdr3_aa: CASSNGQGSVGQYF
cdr3_length: 14
j_call: TRBJ2-7
v_call: TRBV5-6

cdr3_aa: CSVAGPMNTEAFF
cdr3_length: 13
j_call: TRBJ1-1
v_call: TRBV29-1

cdr3_aa: CSLTGYTYEQYF
cdr3_length: 12
j_call: TRBJ2-7
v_call: TRBV20-1

cdr3_aa: CASSFSEKLFF
cdr3_length: 11
j_call: TRBJ1-4
v_call: TRBV27

cdr3_aa: CASSPGTSYNSPLHF
cdr3_length: 15
j_call: TRBJ1-6
v_call: TRBV18

cdr3_aa: CASSSPGDEQYF
cdr3_length: 12
j_call: TRBJ2-7
v_call: TRBV5-1

cdr3_aa: CASSLGLAYEGETQYF
cdr3_length: 16
j_call: TRBJ2-5
v_call: TRBV7-9

cdr3_aa: CASSYVRAAAFF
cdr3_length: 12
j_call: TRBJ2-1
v_call: TRBV6-2/TRBV6-3

cdr3_aa: CASSSSPGNTGELFF
cdr3_length: 15
j_call: TRBJ2-2
v_call: TRBV7-3

cdr3_aa: CASSVDLGGSYEQYF
cdr3_length: 15
j_call: TRBJ2-7
v_call: TRBV9

cdr3_aa: CASSLPGLAVVNEQFF
cdr3_length: 16
j_call: TRBJ2-1
v_call: TRBV7-9

cdr3_aa: CASSLALAGYSTDTQYF
cdr3_length: 17
j_call: TRBJ2-3
v_call: TRBV7-2

cdr3_aa: CASSPLAGAGDTQYF
cdr3_length: 15
j_call: TRBJ2-3
v_call: TRBV7-9

cdr3_aa: CASSYADPYQETQYF
cdr3_length: 15
j_call: TRBJ2-5
v_call: TRBV6-5

cdr3_aa: CASSLYGTGGARVTQYF
cdr3_length: 17
j_call: TRBJ2-5
v_call: TRBV27

cdr3_aa: CASSLTALNTEAFF
cdr3_length: 14
j_call: TRBJ1-1
v_call: TRBV7-9

cdr3_aa: CASSPRQTLTEAFF
cdr3_length: 14
j_call: TRBJ1-1
v_call: TRBV9

cdr3_aa: CASSSYRLRTAYGEAFF
cdr3_length: 17
j_call: TRBJ1-1
v_call: TRBV6-5

cdr3_aa: CASVSQGLGEQFF
cdr3_length: 13
j_call: TRBJ2-1
v_call: TRBV7-9

cdr3_aa: CASSYGTGTTDTQYF
cdr3_length: 15
j_call: TRBJ2-3
v_call: TRBV5-6